A single sample is the source of the 24 T cell receptor beta chains below, sequenced in a study of blood T cell repertoires in COVID-19. Some clones are missing from TCRdb's copy, which holds only in-frame ones; the method was immunoSEQ multiplex PCR. The sample consists of 200,000 to 250,000 clones, approximately 90% of them appearing once. The sequenced sample consisted of peripheral blood. The receptors stem from a woman in her 40s who had recovered from COVID-19.

The gene calls are TRBV4-2 and TRBJ2-7; 8 nucleotides agree with TRBD2. The V segment lost 0 bases and the J segment 3 bases; nucleotides outside the gene matches: 10. This CDR3 is built from 17 residues. Per germline, CDR1 LGHNA and CDR2 YNFKEQ. CDR3 nucleotides: TGTGCCAGCAGCCAAGATTGGGACGGCGGGAGGCACTACGAGCAGTACTTC. It encodes CASSQDWDGGRHYEQYF.

The V gene is TRBV19, the J gene TRBJ1-2; 7 nucleotides agree with TRBD1. CDR1 and CDR2 (germline): LNHDA, SQIVND (reference sequence). V gave up 6 bases and J gave up 3 bases; unmatched junction bases: 1. This CDR3 comprises 12 residues. The CDR3 reads CASSRGDYGYTF. DNA for the CDR3: TGTGCCAGTAGCAGGGGGGACTATGGCTACACCTTC.

The chain carries TRBV28 and TRBJ2-7, with a weak D call TRBD2 (6 bases). V dropped 8 bases and J dropped 3 bases, with 11 bases sitting between them. The V gene's germline CDR1 is MDHEN and CDR2 SYDVKM. The CDR3 contains 12 residues. The chain's CDR3 is CASAGTGYEQYF. CDR3 nucleotide sequence: TGTGCCAGCGCGGGAACTGGCTACGAGCAGTACTTC.

J is TRBJ2-4 and V is TRBV11-2, with D perhaps matching TRBD1 (5 bases). From germline, CDR1 is SGHAT and CDR2 FQNNGV. V was pared by 4 bases and J by 6 bases, with 16 bases between. The CDR3 consists of 15 residues. CDR3 coding DNA: TGTGCCAGCAGCTCGTATAGGGGATCCGGAAACATTCAGTACTTC. Encoded protein: CASSSYRGSGNIQYF.

The chain employs TRBV18 and TRBJ2-3; D is unresolved. CDR1 is KGHSH, CDR2 LQKENI, per germline. The CDR3 sequence is 15 residues long. With 1 base removed from V and 0 bases from J, the gap between germline ends came to 8 bases. The CDR3 protein is CASSPRAGSTDTQYF. The CDR3, as DNA: TGTGCCAGCTCACCACGTGCAGGAAGCACAGATACGCAGTATTTT. Variable domain in full (rest from reference TRBV18 and TRBJ2-3): NAGVMQNPRHLVRRRGQEARLRCSPMKGHSHVYWYRQLPEEGLKFMVYLQKENIIDESGMPKERFSAEFPKEGPSILRIQQVVRGDSAAYFCASSPRAGSTDTQYFGPGTRLTVL.

This clone was detected only a few times. This chain connects TRBV30 to TRBJ2-7, with 9 bases fitting TRBD1. With V trimmed by 6 bases and J by 2 bases, 8 bases remained unmatched. Germline-derived CDR1 and CDR2 are GTSNPN and SVGIG (reference sequence). The CDR3 runs 14 residues. The DNA of the CDR3 is TGTGCCTGCCACAAGGGACAGGGTACCTACGAGCAGTACTTC. This translates into CACHKGQGTYEQYF.

The chain recombines TRBV10-3 with TRBJ2-1; 10 bases fit TRBD2. J was trimmed by 0 bases and V by 6 bases; bases with no gene match: 8. The CDR3 extends over 17 amino acids. CDR1 and CDR2 from the germline V gene are ENHRY and SYGVKD. CDR3 in DNA: TGTGCCATCAGATCCACTAGCGGGACACCCTCCTACAATGAGCAGTTCTTC. Residues: CAIRSTSGTPSYNEQFF.

J is TRBJ2-3 and V is TRBV6-6; possibly TRBD2 for D (7 bases). Germline V lookup: CDR1 MNHNY, CDR2 SVGAGI (reference sequence). V was clipped by 6 bases and J by 0 bases, with 16 bases between them. The CDR3 is made up of 16 amino acids. CDR3 nucleotides: TGTGCCAGCAGCCATGGGGGGGCCACAAGCACAGATACGCAGTATTTT. Translating gives CASSHGGATSTDTQYF.

The V and J genes are TRBV28 and TRBJ2-7; D is unclear. The V gene's germline CDR1 is MDHEN and CDR2 SYDVKM. Trimming stripped 6 bases from V and 6 bases from J, with 12 bases between. The CDR3 extends over 12 amino acids. In nucleotides, the CDR3 is TGTGCCAGCAGGTCCTCTCCCCTCGAGCAGTACTTC. It specifies CASRSSPLEQYF.

This chain connects TRBV6-6 to TRBJ2-7, with D tentatively TRBD2 (5 bases). Germline CDR1 MNHNY, CDR2 SVGAGI (reference sequence). V lost 5 bases and J 0 bases, leaving 11 bases between the germline ends. CDR3 length equals 14 residues. The CDR3 is CASSDSAYSYEQYF. The CDR3, as DNA: TGTGCCAGCAGTGATAGCGCTTACTCCTACGAGCAGTACTTC.

The chain has TRBV24-1 and TRBJ2-1; 8 bases align to TRBD1. Germline V gene lookup returns CDR1 KGHDR and CDR2 SFDVKD. The CDR3 is 15 residues long. The J segment lost 7 bases and the V segment lost 1 base, leaving 5 bases of the junction unmatched. The CDR3 DNA sequence: TGTGCCACCAGTGATTTTCGACAGGGGAGTAATGAGCAGTTCTTC. Residues: CATSDFRQGSNEQFF.

The chain combines TRBV24-1 with TRBJ2-1; 13 nucleotides align to TRBD2. The ends lost 10 bases at V and 7 bases at J; junction bases unmatched: 12. Germline CDR1 KGHDR, CDR2 SFDVKD. This CDR3 is built from 16 residues. The CDR3 DNA follows: TGTGCCACGAGTCTTCCACTAGCGGGAGGGCATAATGAGCAGTTCTTC. Its translation: CATSLPLAGGHNEQFF.

The rearrangement links TRBV4-1 to TRBJ2-3; D may be TRBD2 (6 bases). The CDR3 has 16 amino acids. The germline V gene has CDR1 MGHRA and CDR2 YSYEKL. V was clipped by 2 bases and J by 4 bases, with 16 bases between them. The CDR3 sequence is CASSQTRAGIADTQYF. The CDR3 nucleotides read TGCGCCAGCAGCCAAACGAGGGCGGGGATTGCAGATACGCAGTATTTT.

V usage is TRBV4-3 and J usage is TRBJ2-1; unclear D gene. Trimming pared 0 bases from V and 6 bases from J, leaving 15 bases between. The germline gives CDR1 LGHNA, CDR2 YSLEER. The CDR3 loop spans 16 amino acids. CDR3 nucleotides: TGCGCCAGCAGCCAAGATAGGATCGTACTATTCAATGAGCAGTTCTTC. It yields the protein CASSQDRIVLFNEQFF.

In regard to this clone: The sample has other DNA sequences that encode this CDR3 too. The CDR3 sequence is CASSQGLAGGQETQYF. The CDR3 DNA sequence: TGTGCCAGCAGCCAAGGGCTAGCGGGAGGACAAGAGACCCAGTACTTC. The V and J genes are TRBV3-1 (or the pseudogene TRBV3-2) and TRBJ2-5; 11 nucleotides align to TRBD2. J lost 2 bases, V lost 1 base, and 3 bases had no gene match. Germline V CDR1 and CDR2: LGHDT, YNNKEL (reference sequence). The length of the CDR3 is 16 residues.

The chain combines TRBV2 with TRBJ2-3, with 12 positions matching TRBD2. Unmatched junction bases numbered 14, after V lost 3 bases and J lost 4 bases. Germline V lookup: CDR1 SNHLY, CDR2 FYNNEI. The CDR3 runs to 19 residues. This chain's CDR3 is CASSDKTSGGPYGPDTQYF. CDR3 coding DNA: TGTGCCAGCAGTGATAAGACTAGCGGGGGCCCTTACGGTCCAGATACGCAGTATTTT.

This chain joins TRBV19 and TRBJ2-6; 12 bases are shared with TRBD1. The CDR3 runs 18 residues. From germline, CDR1 is LNHDA and CDR2 SQIVND (reference sequence). V gave up 5 bases and J gave up 2 bases; unmatched junction bases: 7. CDR3 amino acids: CASSAAGTGGAGANVLTF. The CDR3 bases are TGTGCCAGTAGTGCCGCCGGGACAGGGGGCGCTGGGGCCAACGTCCTGACTTTC.

The chain joins TRBV7-8 to TRBJ1-5, with 7 nucleotides matching TRBD1. Germline values: CDR1 SGHVS, CDR2 FQNEAQ. The CDR3 spans 15 residues. V lost 5 bases and J lost 0; bases outside the gene matches: 4. The CDR3 DNA reads TGTGCCAGCAGCCGCCGGGACAGTAGCAATCAGCCCCAGCATTTT. Translating gives CASSRRDSSNQPQHF.

The rearrangement uses TRBV2 and TRBJ1-5; the D gene is possibly TRBD1 (6 bases). Trimming took 2 bases from V and 0 from J, leaving 8 bases between them. Per germline, CDR1 SNHLY and CDR2 FYNNEI. This CDR3 contains 15 residues. CDR3 protein: CASSERTASNQPQHF. The CDR3 DNA sequence: TGTGCCAGCAGTGAAAGGACAGCTAGCAATCAGCCCCAGCATTTT.

The V gene is TRBV10-1, the J gene TRBJ2-2, with a weak D call TRBD2 (6 bases). This CDR3 region has 20 residues. V dropped 4 bases and J dropped 0 bases, with 24 bases sitting between them. The germline CDR1 and CDR2 sequences are WNHNN and SYGVQD (reference sequence). CDR3 sequence reads: CASSVYKGGTAFANTGELFF. CDR3 sequence (DNA): TGCGCCAGCAGTGTGTATAAGGGAGGAACGGCATTCGCGAACACCGGGGAGCTGTTTTTT.

The V and J genes are TRBV6-5 and TRBJ2-5, with 7 bases lining up with TRBD2. The CDR3 is 15 residues long. V was pared by 11 bases and J by 4 bases, with 16 bases of the junction left unmatched. Germline V lookup: CDR1 MNHEY, CDR2 SVGAGI. CDR3 sequence (DNA): TGTGCCTCGGGGGGAGGGCCTTTCCCCTTAGAGACCCAGTACTTC. Its translation: CASGGGPFPLETQYF.

V gene TRBV2 combines with J gene TRBJ1-3, with 10 bases that match TRBD1. This CDR3 spans 16 amino acids. J was trimmed by 6 bases and V by 4 bases; bases with no gene match: 9. Germline CDR1 SNHLY, CDR2 FYNNEI. CDR3 residues: CASSVGSGTGANTIYF. Here the CDR3 DNA reads TGTGCCAGCAGTGTTGGCTCCGGGACAGGGGCAAACACCATATATTTT.

This chain connects TRBV6-4 to TRBJ2-1, with 10 bases that match TRBD2. Trimming at V came to 3 bases and at J to 6 bases, leaving 5 bases not matched to a gene. This CDR3 has 15 amino acids. CDR1 is MRHNA, CDR2 SNTAGT, per germline. CDR3 nucleotide sequence: TGTGCCAGCAGTGAAAAAAGCGGGGGGGCCAATGAGCAGTTCTTC. Protein product: CASSEKSGGANEQFF.

The chain carries TRBV7-9 and TRBJ2-7; unclear D gene. V dropped 1 base and J dropped 2 bases, with 15 bases sitting between them. The germline V gene has CDR1 SEHNR and CDR2 FQNEAQ (reference sequence). CDR3 length: 16 residues. CDR3 DNA: TGTGCCAGCAGCTTAGACGTCGCAGGCCCAACCTACGAGCAGTACTTC. Amino acids: CASSLDVAGPTYEQYF.